This TCR beta chain stems from a study of T cell responses to AZD1222 COVID-19 vaccine. Study-level points and caveats: Baseline testing showed seropositivity in only a handful of AZD1222 recipients. Receipt of two AZD1222 doses was followed by a rise in Spike-specific TCR breadth and depth. Clonal diversity was possibly underestimated; the donors were predominantly white British and more often female.

The table came from immunoSEQ multiplex PCR; TCRdb's copy has only in-frame clones and leaves some out. The table records 120,000 to 150,000 clones, about nine tenths of them present only once. There are 18 residues in the CDR3. Germline V CDR1 and CDR2: LGHNT, FRNRAP. V shed 0 bases, J shed 7 bases, and the junction held 12 bases outside the gene matches. Points on this clone: Its antigen remains unknown.

Pooling of second doses given at about 4 or about 12 weeks was done. The chain uses TRBV12-5 and TRBJ1-5; 10 positions agree with TRBD1. The receptor's source is an adult who received the AZD1222 COVID-19 vaccine. The source was peripheral blood, collected 28 days after the second AZD1222 dose. CDR3 sequence: CASGLVWGTGVVGQPQHF. As DNA, the CDR3 is TGTGCTAGTGGTTTGGTATGGGGGACAGGGGTAGTAGGGCAGCCCCAGCATTTT.